The clone carrying this TCR beta chain was found many times. Its antigen is unknown. This sample was taken from a study of response to subunit inactivated influenza vaccine. Study-wide results and caveats: Authors suggested few new T cells are recruited by each seasonal influenza vaccination.

Germline CDR1 reads SNHLY; CDR2 reads FYNNEI. The CDR3 loop spans 11 amino acids. V was cut by 6 bases and J by 4 bases, with 7 bases left in between. In TCRdb, the RT-PCR reads were re-called with MiXCR into one record per CDR3 protein. Of over 150,000 distinct CDR3 sequences listed, 13% to 15% are singletons. This chain joins TRBV2 and TRBJ2-7; D uncertain. This TCR derives from a man in his fifties or sixties who received an inactivated influenza vaccine. The specimen comprised CD8+ T cells sorted from PBMCs, sampled roughly 5 days after vaccination. CDR3 coding DNA: TGTGCCAGCAGCCCCAAATACGAGCAGTACTTC. Translating gives CASSPKYEQYF.